These T cell receptor beta chains were read from a single sample in a study of blood T cell repertoires in COVID-19. Data came from immunoSEQ multiplex PCR; TCRdb stores just in-frame clones and leaves some out. Here the sample spans some 70,000 clones, roughly 84% being singletons. The sequenced sample was peripheral blood. The receptors come from a man in his fifties with active COVID-19. The CDR3 runs from the conserved cysteine through the conserved F or W. Fields, in order: D gene, clone size, V gene, J gene, CDR3 protein, CDR3 DNA. A D gene is named only where the DNA matches it firmly. Clone size is not always given. Where it is, it says once, few, many or a class for expanded clones.

TRBD1	NA	TRBV5-1	TRBJ2-6	CASSLGQALSGANVLTF	TGCGCCAGCAGCCTCGGACAGGCCCTCTCTGGGGCCAACGTCCTGACTTTC
NA	NA	TRBV5-6	TRBJ1-1	CASSLQGGNTEAFF	TGTGCCAGCAGCTTACAAGGGGGGAACACTGAAGCTTTCTTT
TRBD1	few	TRBV2	TRBJ1-5	CASSGGTGVSAQHF	TGTGCCAGCAGTGGAGGGACAGGGGTATCAGCCCAGCATTTT
NA	NA	TRBV7-2	TRBJ1-3	CASSLESHSGNTIYF	TGTGCCAGCAGCTTAGAGAGCCACTCTGGAAACACCATATATTTT
NA	NA	TRBV29-1	TRBJ2-7	CSVRGAQAREQYF	TGCAGCGTTCGGGGGGCCCAGGCACGAGAGCAGTACTTC
NA	NA	TRBV5-1	TRBJ2-3	CASSLGGPEDTQYF	TGCGCCAGCAGCTTGGGAGGGCCGGAAGATACGCAGTATTTT
NA	NA	TRBV14	TRBJ1-2	CASSQEKPGQPYYGYTF	TGTGCCAGCAGCCAAGAGAAGCCAGGACAGCCCTACTATGGCTACACCTTC
TRBD1	NA	TRBV4-3	TRBJ1-3	CASSQGVGQTGTIAGNTIYF	TGCGCCAGCAGCCAAGGGGTGGGGCAGACAGGGACAATAGCTGGAAACACCATATATTTT
TRBD1	NA	TRBV28	TRBJ1-6	CASSRGQVNSPLHF	TGTGCCAGCAGTCGGGGACAGGTTAATTCACCCCTCCACTTT
NA	NA	TRBV7-9	TRBJ1-5	CASSLRGAGASNQPQHF	TGTGCCAGCAGCCTCCGAGGGGCGGGGGCGAGCAATCAGCCCCAGCATTTT
NA	once	TRBV6-2/TRBV6-3	TRBJ1-1	CASTPSVEGYTEAFF	TGTGCCAGCACCCCCTCCGTGGAGGGTTACACTGAAGCTTTCTTT
NA	NA	TRBV5-6	TRBJ1-1	CASSLAMGVKNTEAFF	TGTGCCAGCAGCTTGGCTATGGGCGTAAAGAACACTGAAGCTTTCTTT
TRBD2	NA	TRBV10-3	TRBJ2-7	CAISEGTSGSLEQYF	TGTGCCATCAGTGAAGGGACTAGCGGGAGTTTGGAGCAGTACTTC
NA	NA	TRBV7-2	TRBJ2-5	CASSRPEWYQETQYF	TGTGCCAGCAGCCGCCCTGAGTGGTACCAAGAGACCCAGTACTTC
NA	NA	TRBV6-5	TRBJ1-2	CASSPWGGEGGYTF	TGTGCCAGCAGCCCCTGGGGAGGGGAGGGTGGCTACACCTTC
NA	NA	TRBV19	TRBJ2-5	CASNQDQETQYF	TGTGCCAGTAACCAGGACCAAGAGACCCAGTACTTC
NA	NA	TRBV6-6	TRBJ2-4	CASTAKNIQYF	TGTGCCAGCACCGCGAAAAACATTCAGTACTTC
TRBD1	NA	TRBV28	TRBJ2-7	CATQFGQGTYEQYF	TGTGCCACCCAATTCGGACAGGGAACCTACGAGCAGTACTTC
NA	NA	TRBV4-3	TRBJ1-1	CASSLQRGLAEAFF	TGCGCCAGCAGCCTGCAAAGGGGATTGGCTGAAGCTTTCTTT
TRBD1	NA	TRBV9	TRBJ2-3	CASSVAGTGQLADTQYF	TGTGCCAGCAGCGTAGCGGGGACAGGGCAATTGGCAGATACGCAGTATTTT
TRBD2	NA	TRBV9	TRBJ2-7	CASSVGSGSSYEQYF	TGTGCCAGCAGCGTAGGGAGCGGGAGCTCCTACGAGCAGTACTTC
TRBD1	NA	TRBV5-6	TRBJ1-6	CASSLGQGNSPLHF	TGTGCCAGCAGTCTAGGACAGGGGAATTCACCCCTCCACTTT
TRBD1	NA	TRBV18	TRBJ1-1	CASSPRSGGEGAFF	TGTGCCAGCTCACCACGGTCAGGGGGCGAGGGAGCTTTCTTT
TRBD2	NA	TRBV4-1	TRBJ2-7	CASSQEGLAGQDYEQYF	TGCGCCAGCAGCCAAGAAGGGCTAGCGGGGCAGGACTACGAGCAGTACTTC
NA	NA	TRBV6-5	TRBJ2-2	CASRSLMNTGELFF	TGTGCCAGCAGAAGCCTGATGAACACCGGGGAGCTGTTTTTT
NA	NA	TRBV6-5	TRBJ1-2	CASSRGNYGYTF	TGTGCCAGCAGCAGGGGTAACTATGGCTACACCTTC